Given below is one TCR beta chain in context. The CDR3 consists of 14 residues. The V gene's germline CDR1 is MNHNS and CDR2 SASEGT. V was pared by 9 bases and J by 1 base, with 7 bases of the junction left unmatched. This sample was taken from a study of T cell changes during pregnancy in multiple sclerosis. The repertoire was sequenced with immunoSEQ multiplex PCR; TCRdb's copy has only in-frame clones and lacks some. The data show more than 80,000 clones, with about 90% seen just once and roughly 4% held by the top ten. The starting material was PBMCs, obtained in the first trimester of pregnancy. The receptor's source is a female donor in good health, serving as a control in a pregnancy study. Some clones in this sample may be carry-over from other donors' samples. The chain recombines TRBV6-1 with TRBJ2-3; 7 positions match TRBD2. The CDR3 sequence: CASTGGWGTDTQYF. DNA of the CDR3: TGTGCCAGTACGGGGGGTTGGGGCACAGATACGCAGTATTTT.